These T cell receptor beta chains were read from a single sample in a study of CD8+CD57+ T cells in acquired aplastic anemia. MiXCR was run by TCRdb on the reads, yielding one entry per CDR3 protein. The sample contains roughly 130,000 distinct CDR3 sequences, 48% of which appear only once. Sequencing input: sorted CD4+, CD8+, or CD8+CD57+ T cells (not recorded which) from PBMCs. The receptors shown here come from a human donor in good health, serving as a control. Each CDR3 is given with its conserved first and last residue. A D gene is named only where the DNA matches it firmly. A clone size is listed for some rows: how often the clone was seen (once, few, many), or a class if it is expanded.

cdr3_nt: TGTGCCAGCAGCCACTTAGCGGGGGGACACTACGAGCAGTACTTC
cdr3_aa: CASSHLAGGHYEQYF
j_call: TRBJ2-7
clone_size: many
v_call: TRBV3-1
d_call: TRBD2

cdr3_nt: TGTGCCAGCAGTGAGCTAGAATCTGCAGATACGCAGTATTTT
cdr3_aa: CASSELESADTQYF
j_call: TRBJ2-3
clone_size: NA
v_call: TRBV25-1
d_call: NA

cdr3_nt: TGTGCCAGTAGTGGGACAGGGGGTAATCAGCCCCAGCATTTT
cdr3_aa: CASSGTGGNQPQHF
j_call: TRBJ1-5
clone_size: NA
v_call: TRBV19
d_call: TRBD1

cdr3_nt: TGTGCCAGTAGTATAGCTTCCGGGGGTGAGACCCAGTACTTC
cdr3_aa: CASSIASGGETQYF
j_call: TRBJ2-5
clone_size: many
v_call: TRBV19
d_call: NA

cdr3_nt: TGTGCCAGCAGCTTAAAGTCCACAGGCTTTAATGAGCAGTTCTTC
cdr3_aa: CASSLKSTGFNEQFF
j_call: TRBJ2-1
clone_size: many
v_call: TRBV11-2
d_call: NA

cdr3_nt: TGTGCCACCAGTTGCCCGGGACAGGGCTACTACGAGCAGTACTTC
cdr3_aa: CATSCPGQGYYEQYF
j_call: TRBJ2-7
clone_size: NA
v_call: TRBV24-1
d_call: TRBD1

cdr3_nt: TGTGCCAGTAGTCCCCGAGCGGGAGCCACAGATACGCAGTATTTT
cdr3_aa: CASSPRAGATDTQYF
j_call: TRBJ2-3
clone_size: NA
v_call: TRBV19
d_call: TRBD2

cdr3_nt: TGTGCCACCGACGGGGCAGGGAATGAGCAGTTCTTC
cdr3_aa: CATDGAGNEQFF
j_call: TRBJ2-1
clone_size: NA
v_call: TRBV24-1
d_call: NA

cdr3_nt: TGTGCCACCACTCCGGGGCAGGGGAGAGGCTACACCTTC
cdr3_aa: CATTPGQGRGYTF
j_call: TRBJ1-2
clone_size: NA
v_call: TRBV10-3
d_call: NA

cdr3_nt: TGTGCCATCAGTGGCGCGGGACAAATCTCTGGAAACACCATATATTTT
cdr3_aa: CAISGAGQISGNTIYF
j_call: TRBJ1-3
clone_size: many
v_call: TRBV10-3
d_call: NA

cdr3_nt: TGCAGTGCTAGGCCTACGACAGGAGTGAACGGGGAGCTGTTTTTT
cdr3_aa: CSARPTTGVNGELFF
j_call: TRBJ2-2
clone_size: many
v_call: TRBV20-1
d_call: NA

cdr3_nt: TGTGCTAGTGGATCCCGACCCCTGAGGGACGAGCAGTACTTC
cdr3_aa: CASGSRPLRDEQYF
j_call: TRBJ2-7
clone_size: once
v_call: TRBV12-5
d_call: NA

cdr3_nt: TGTGCCACCAGCATAAGCAGGGGGACTGAAGCTTTCTTT
cdr3_aa: CATSISRGTEAFF
j_call: TRBJ1-1
clone_size: NA
v_call: TRBV15
d_call: TRBD1

cdr3_nt: TGTGCCAGCTCACCAACGGTCAGCAATCAGCCCCAGCATTTT
cdr3_aa: CASSPTVSNQPQHF
j_call: TRBJ1-5
clone_size: many
v_call: TRBV18
d_call: NA

cdr3_nt: TGTGCCAGCAGCTCAGCTCCCGACAGGGCCGAGCAGTACTTC
cdr3_aa: CASSSAPDRAEQYF
j_call: TRBJ2-7
clone_size: NA
v_call: TRBV15
d_call: TRBD1

cdr3_nt: TGCAGCGTTGGGACTAGCGGAGAAGAGACCCAGTACTTC
cdr3_aa: CSVGTSGEETQYF
j_call: TRBJ2-5
clone_size: few
v_call: TRBV29-1
d_call: TRBD2

cdr3_nt: TGTGCCAGCAGTCGGACTAGTCGGGGGGTACAAGAGACCCAGTACTTC
cdr3_aa: CASSRTSRGVQETQYF
j_call: TRBJ2-5
clone_size: NA
v_call: TRBV12-3/TRBV12-4
d_call: TRBD2

cdr3_nt: TGCAGTGCTAGAATGGAGGGGGGCAAAGAGACCCAGTACTTC
cdr3_aa: CSARMEGGKETQYF
j_call: TRBJ2-5
clone_size: NA
v_call: TRBV20-1
d_call: NA

cdr3_nt: TGTGCCAGCAGCTTAGGTGTCTTTTACTTGGAATACACAGATACGCAGTATTTT
cdr3_aa: CASSLGVFYLEYTDTQYF
j_call: TRBJ2-3
clone_size: NA
v_call: TRBV11-1
d_call: NA

cdr3_nt: TGTGCCAGCAGTTACAGGGCCCTAGGGTGGGAAAAACTGTTTTTT
cdr3_aa: CASSYRALGWEKLFF
j_call: TRBJ1-4
clone_size: few
v_call: TRBV6-5
d_call: NA

cdr3_nt: TGCAGTGCTGGAGTACTAGCGGGGGGCAAAGAGACCCAGTACTTC
cdr3_aa: CSAGVLAGGKETQYF
j_call: TRBJ2-5
clone_size: once
v_call: TRBV20-1
d_call: TRBD2

cdr3_nt: TGTGCCAGCAGCTTAGGGGCACAGGGTGGCTACACCTTC
cdr3_aa: CASSLGAQGGYTF
j_call: TRBJ1-2
clone_size: few
v_call: TRBV7-2
d_call: NA

cdr3_nt: TGTGCCAGCGTGGGCAGCCCCACCGGGGAGCTGTTTTTT
cdr3_aa: CASVGSPTGELFF
j_call: TRBJ2-2
clone_size: NA
v_call: TRBV6-2/TRBV6-3
d_call: NA

cdr3_nt: TGTGCCAGCAGAGGAGCGGGGATGAGGCAGCCCCAGCATTTT
cdr3_aa: CASRGAGMRQPQHF
j_call: TRBJ1-5
clone_size: many
v_call: TRBV25-1
d_call: NA